This TCR beta chain was retrieved from a study of T-cell reconstitution after alpha-beta-depleted transplantation in children. Researchers prepared the TCRbeta library using unique molecular identifiers, the study reports. TCRdb itself ran the PCR reads through MiXCR, one entry per CDR3 protein. The sample has roughly 400,000 distinct CDR3 sequences; over 40% are singletons. V lost 9 bases, J lost 6 bases, and 9 bases stayed unmatched. The CDR3 has 15 residues. Overall study results and limits: The main origin of T-cell counts and diversity one year after transplant was newly produced T cells. Some patients owed their high day-60 TCRbeta diversity to surviving recipient T cells and thymic progenitors. Reportedly, alpha-beta T cells present about two months post-transplant originated from several hundred expanded clones of graft origin.

As to this clonotype: Antigen specificity is unknown.

V gene TRBV12-3 or TRBV12-4 combines with J gene TRBJ2-2, with 11 bases fitting TRBD2. The TCR originated in a girl under 10 years old with aplastic anemia, due to receive a stem cell transplant. The starting material was PBMCs, obtained before TCRalphabeta/CD19-depleted stem cell transplant. The CDR3 is CARVLAGDISGELFF. CDR3 DNA sequence: TGTGCCAGGGTACTAGCGGGAGACATATCCGGGGAGCTGTTTTTT.